One sample yielded the 5 T cell receptor beta chains listed below, sequenced in a study of T cell changes during pregnancy in multiple sclerosis. Generated by immunoSEQ multiplex PCR, the TCRdb table keeps only in-frame clones and is missing some. Among about 73,000 clones listed, approximately 87% were seen once. The sequencing used peripheral blood, collected after pregnancy. These receptors were taken from a female donor in good health, enrolled as a control in a pregnancy study.

This chain links TRBV9 with TRBJ2-3, with 12 bases fitting TRBD2. The CDR3 has 16 residues. V lost 0 bases to trimming and J lost 5 bases; unmatched junction nucleotides: 4. The germline gives CDR1 SGDLS, CDR2 YYNGEE. The CDR3 spells CASSVVASGGEDTQYF. CDR3 DNA: TGTGCCAGCAGCGTAGTGGCTAGCGGGGGGGAAGATACGCAGTATTTT.

The chain couples TRBV29-1 to TRBJ2-2; D is unresolved. V was clipped by 3 bases and J by 6 bases, with 8 bases between them. Germline lookup yields CDR1 SQVTM and CDR2 ANQGSEA. The CDR3 totals 12 residues. DNA for the CDR3: TGCAGCGTTGACAGGCGTGCCGGGGAGCTGTTTTTT. Translation gives CSVDRRAGELFF.

CDR3 sequence: CASSGDRANTEAFF. The CDR3 bases are TGTGCCAGCAGTGGGGACAGGGCGAACACTGAAGCTTTCTTT. The chain combines TRBV6-6 with TRBJ1-1, with 9 nucleotides matching TRBD1. This CDR3 region has 14 residues. From germline, CDR1 is MNHNY and CDR2 SVGAGI (reference sequence). Losses at the gene ends were 5 bases for V and 1 base for J; bases not matched to a gene: 2.

This chain uses TRBV29-1 with TRBJ2-2, with 7 bases aligning to TRBD2. The CDR3 spans 14 residues. The germline CDR1 and CDR2 sequences are SQVTM and ANQGSEA. Germline trimming cut 4 bases from V and 5 bases from J; bases unmatched to any gene: 7. In nucleotides, the CDR3 is TGCAGCGTTGGGGGGAAAGCGGGGACCGGGGAGCTGTTTTTT. It translates to CSVGGKAGTGELFF.

This clone was seen once. The chain couples TRBV5-6 to TRBJ1-2; possibly TRBD1 for D (5 bases). Germline assignment: CDR1 SGHDT and CDR2 YYEEEE. V lost 0 bases, J lost 4 bases, and 10 bases lay in between. The CDR3 consists of 14 residues. CDR3 sequence: CASSLGGEAYGYTF. CDR3 coding DNA: TGTGCCAGCAGCTTGGGGGGGGAAGCCTATGGCTACACCTTC.